The source of this T cell receptor beta chain is a study of blood T cells in healthy people across ages. Overall study findings and caveats: Both higher diversity and more naive CD4+ cells marked long-lived donors when set against aged donors.

CDR3 size: 13 residues. Germline V gives CDR1 GTSNPN, CDR2 SVGIG (reference sequence). V shed 8 bases and J shed 3 bases, with 13 bases lying between them. Then a second PCR, running roughly 6 to 12 cycles, was carried out with a sample-barcoded 5' primer and a J-beta primer mix. TCRdb reprocessed the 5' RACE reads via MiXCR and lists one record per CDR3 protein. The table records 650,000 to 950,000 distinct CDR3 sequences, under 55% of them present only once. As regards this clonotype: Its matching antigen is unknown.

Peripheral blood, roughly 9.3 milliliters per donor, was collected. Researchers report isolating at least 7 million PBMCs per sample. The sample comprised blood. This sequence joins TRBV30 and TRBJ1-4, with D maybe TRBD1 (5 bases). The clonotype was recovered from a man aged 55 to 70 in good health. In nucleotides, the CDR3 is TGTGCCAGGGGAGGGCGAGCTAATGAAAAACTGTTTTTT. This encodes CARGGRANEKLFF.